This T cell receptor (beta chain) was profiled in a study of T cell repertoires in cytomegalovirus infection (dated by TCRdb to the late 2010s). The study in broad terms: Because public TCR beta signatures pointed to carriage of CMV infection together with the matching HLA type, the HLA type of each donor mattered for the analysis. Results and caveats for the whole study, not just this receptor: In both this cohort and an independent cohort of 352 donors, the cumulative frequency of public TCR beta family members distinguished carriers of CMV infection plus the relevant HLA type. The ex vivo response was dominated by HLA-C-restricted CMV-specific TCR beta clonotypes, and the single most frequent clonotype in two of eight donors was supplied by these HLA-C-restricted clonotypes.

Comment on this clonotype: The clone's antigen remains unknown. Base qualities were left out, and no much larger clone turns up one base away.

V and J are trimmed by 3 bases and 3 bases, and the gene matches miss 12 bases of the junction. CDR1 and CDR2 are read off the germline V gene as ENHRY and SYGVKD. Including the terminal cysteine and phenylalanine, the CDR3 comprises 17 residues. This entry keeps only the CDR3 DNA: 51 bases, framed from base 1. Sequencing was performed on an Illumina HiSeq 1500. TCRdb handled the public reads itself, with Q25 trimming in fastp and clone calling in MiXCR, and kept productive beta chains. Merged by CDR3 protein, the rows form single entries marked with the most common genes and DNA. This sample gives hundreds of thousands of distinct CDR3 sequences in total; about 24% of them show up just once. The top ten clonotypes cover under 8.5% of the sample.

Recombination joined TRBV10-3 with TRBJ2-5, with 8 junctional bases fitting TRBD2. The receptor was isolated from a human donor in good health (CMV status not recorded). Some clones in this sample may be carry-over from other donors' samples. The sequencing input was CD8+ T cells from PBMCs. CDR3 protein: CAISDGGLAVIEETQYF. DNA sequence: TGTGCCATCAGTGACGGAGGACTAGCTGTGATTGAAGAGACCCAGTACTTC.